Given below is one TCR beta chain in context. The CDR3 loop spans 14 amino acids. Looked up from germline, CDR1 is SGHNT and CDR2 is YYREEE (reference sequence). Trimming cost V 4 bases and J 4 bases; bases outside gene matches: 8. This sample was taken from a study of shared T cell receptors in the human thymus. Produced via immunoSEQ multiplex PCR; TCRdb's table is partial and in-frame only. The repertoire holds over 650,000 clones, with approximately 87% as singletons. This sample was also put to use in a study of human thymus T cells. Turning to that study: Having surgery to correct congenital heart defects, healthy Finnish infants acted as the donors. In unrelated individuals, thymic repertoires overlapped highly, according to related research.

The chain employs TRBV5-4 and TRBJ2-7, with 7 bases identical to TRBD1. Material: thymocytes. This receptor was obtained from a boy in the first two years of life with a congenital heart defect. The CDR3 DNA reads as TGTGCCAGCAGCCTAAGGACAGGAGATTACGAGCAGTACTTC. This gives the protein CASSLRTGDYEQYF.